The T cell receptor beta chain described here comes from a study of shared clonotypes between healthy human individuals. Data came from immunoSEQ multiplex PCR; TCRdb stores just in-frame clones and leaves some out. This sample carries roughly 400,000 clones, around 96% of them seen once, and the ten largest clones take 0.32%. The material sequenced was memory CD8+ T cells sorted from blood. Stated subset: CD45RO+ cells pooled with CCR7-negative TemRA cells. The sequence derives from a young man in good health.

The CDR3: CASSVWQGDGYTF. The CDR3 nucleotides read TGTGCCAGCAGTGTATGGCAGGGAGATGGCTACACCTTC. The rearrangement uses TRBV2 and TRBJ1-2, with a possible D match to TRBD1 (5 bases). V was trimmed by 4 bases and J by 6 bases, leaving 12 bases between them. The CDR3 runs 13 residues. CDR1 is SNHLY and CDR2 is FYNNEI in the germline V gene.